This is a list of T cell receptor beta chains from one sample in a study of T cells in tuberculosis. Using immunoSEQ multiplex PCR, the repertoire was profiled, and TCRdb retains in-frame clones only, with some absent. The sample contains 29,000 or so clones, about 92% of which appear only once. This sample comprised PBMCs, obtained at tuberculosis diagnosis. These TCRs come from an adult with tuberculosis. Each CDR3 is given with its conserved first and last residue. The D gene is left open where the match is weak. Size is omitted from some rows. Given values are once, few, many or a class for expanded clones.

>TRBV6-5|-|TRBJ2-7|few
CASSTGAYEQYF
TGTGCCAGCAGTACCGGGGCCTACGAGCAGTACTTC
>TRBV30|-|TRBJ2-2|-
CAWSANKELFF
TGTGCCTGGAGTGCGAACAAGGAGCTGTTTTTT
>TRBV7-2|-|TRBJ2-2|-
CASSGRELRTGELFF
TGTGCCAGCAGCGGGCGTGAGTTACGCACCGGGGAGCTGTTTTTT
>TRBV2|TRBD1|TRBJ1-6|-
CASSLTGVRNSPLHF
TGTGCCAGCAGTCTTACAGGGGTAAGGAATTCACCCCTCCACTTT
>TRBV7-6|TRBD1|TRBJ1-5|-
CASSLQGANQPQHF
TGTGCCAGCAGCCTACAGGGGGCTAATCAGCCCCAGCATTTT
>TRBV9|TRBD2|TRBJ2-1|-
CASSVPSVIAGSYNEQFF
TGTGCCAGCAGCGTCCCCAGTGTAATAGCGGGGAGCTACAATGAGCAGTTCTTC
>TRBV7-9|-|TRBJ1-1|-
CASSFTPNTEAFF
TGTGCCAGCAGCTTTACACCGAACACTGAAGCTTTCTTT
>TRBV9|-|TRBJ1-2|-
CASSVTDVQGGYGYTF
TGTGCCAGCAGCGTTACCGACGTACAAGGGGGCTATGGCTACACCTTC
>TRBV4-1|TRBD1|TRBJ2-2|-
CASSQDPGQGASGKLFF
TGCGCCAGCAGCCAAGACCCGGGACAGGGGGCAAGCGGGAAGCTGTTTTTT
>TRBV5-1|TRBD2|TRBJ2-3|-
CASSLVSGGHTDTQYF
TGCGCCAGCAGCTTGGTTAGCGGGGGCCACACAGATACGCAGTATTTT
>TRBV10-1|TRBD2|TRBJ2-1|-
CASSEVSGVNYNEQFF
TGCGCCAGCAGTGAGGTTAGCGGGGTTAATTACAATGAGCAGTTCTTC
>TRBV6-5|TRBD1|TRBJ2-7|-
CASSSYSGTVSYEQYF
TGTGCCAGCAGTTCCTATTCCGGGACAGTCTCCTACGAGCAGTACTTC
>TRBV10-1|-|TRBJ1-2|-
CASSESAGYGYTF
TGCGCCAGCAGTGAGTCTGCAGGGTATGGCTACACCTTC
>TRBV15|TRBD1|TRBJ2-7|-
CATSALYGGQGAYEQYF
TGTGCCACCAGCGCCCTTTATGGGGGACAGGGGGCGTACGAGCAGTACTTC
>TRBV19|-|TRBJ2-7|-
CASSTQLVTEQYF
TGTGCCAGTAGTACGCAACTAGTCACCGAGCAGTACTTC
>TRBV10-2|-|TRBJ2-1|-
CASSPDDYYNEQFF
TGCGCCAGCAGCCCGGACGACTATTACAATGAGCAGTTCTTC
>TRBV7-2|-|TRBJ2-7|few
CASSLIVSSGEQYF
TGTGCCAGCAGCTTAATCGTCAGCTCGGGGGAGCAGTACTTC
>TRBV18|-|TRBJ1-5|-
CASSRGGQGQPQHF
TGTGCCAGCTCTCGGGGGGGGCAGGGTCAGCCCCAGCATTTT
>TRBV28|TRBD1|TRBJ2-3|-
CASSLPTGGNTQYF
TGTGCCAGCAGTTTACCGACAGGGGGCAATACGCAGTATTTT
>TRBV10-3|TRBD1|TRBJ2-7|-
CAIRDRFSYEQYF
TGTGCCATCAGGGACAGGTTCTCCTACGAGCAGTACTTC
>TRBV7-8|TRBD1|TRBJ1-4|-
CASSLVTGDNEKLFF
TGTGCCAGCAGCCTAGTAACAGGGGATAATGAAAAACTGTTTTTT
>TRBV6-1|-|TRBJ2-7|-
CASSTRGYEQYF
TGTGCCAGCAGTACCAGGGGCTACGAGCAGTACTTC
>TRBV19|TRBD2|TRBJ2-7|-
CASSITTSGSYEQYF
TGTGCCAGTAGTATAACGACTAGCGGGAGTTACGAGCAGTACTTC
>TRBV27|-|TRBJ2-3|-
CASSFGSQRIAQNTQYF
TGTGCCAGCAGTTTCGGTAGCCAGCGCATAGCACAAAATACGCAGTATTTT